This TCR beta chain was observed in a study of shared clonotypes between healthy human individuals. About this clone: Its antigen is unknown.

Study-level results: Clonotype sharing among donors was expected to depend on sequencing depth. Sorted-subset samples were not fully sequenced, rarefaction indicated. Generation probabilities were higher for clonotypes shared across all four sorted-subset donors than for unshared ones.

Germline CDR1 is LGHNA and CDR2 is YSLEER. V gave up 7 bases and J gave up 2 bases, with 16 bases separating them. The CDR3 sequence is 15 residues long. The authors divided CD4+ cells into CD45RA+ naive and CD45RA-negative memory subsets. Libraries were prepared by immunoSEQ multiplex PCR; TCRdb keeps only in-frame clonotypes and omits some of them. The sample holds about 1.5 million clones, 95% to 99% seen once. This TCR came from a man aged 25-45 years in good health. V and J are TRBV4-3 and TRBJ2-3; the D gene is possibly TRBD2 (6 bases). Source material: naive CD4+ T cells sorted from blood. Subset defined: CD45RA+ positively selected. CDR3 protein: CASTLTRAFTDTQYF. The DNA for the CDR3 is TGCGCCAGCACCTTGACTAGAGCCTTCACAGATACGCAGTATTTT.